The rows below give T cell receptor beta chains drawn from one sample of a study of shared clonotypes between healthy human individuals. The assay was immunoSEQ multiplex PCR, and TCRdb's table has in-frame clones only and misses some. The sample consists of some 2.3 million clones, about 92% of them appearing once. The sequencing sample was made of naive CD4+ T cells from PBMCs. These receptors were collected from a man in his late teens or twenties in good health. Some clones in this sample may be carry-over from other donors' samples. The CDR3 runs from the conserved cysteine through the conserved F or W. The D gene is left open where the match is weak. Clone size is given for some rows only: seen once, a few or many times, or a class if the clone is expanded.

>TRBD1|TRBJ1-1|TRBV27|.
CASSLDRGGNTEAFF
TGTGCCAGCAGTTTAGACAGGGGGGGGAACACTGAAGCTTTCTTT
>.|TRBJ2-6|TRBV9|once
CASSVGGVGGANVLTF
TGTGCCAGCAGCGTAGGTGGGGTGGGAGGGGCCAACGTCCTGACTTTC
>.|TRBJ2-7|TRBV6-5|.
CARGESRGLEQYF
TGTGCCAGGGGGGAATCTCGGGGACTCGAGCAGTACTTC
>TRBD2|TRBJ2-1|TRBV6-4|.
CASSEERGKKQFF
TGTGCCAGCAGTGAGGAGCGGGGAAAGAAGCAGTTCTTC
>.|TRBJ1-4|TRBV28|.
CASYSFWKGEEKLFF
TGTGCCAGCTACAGTTTTTGGAAAGGGGAAGAAAAACTGTTTTTT
>.|TRBJ2-5|TRBV10-3|.
CATHEGETQYF
TGTGCCACCCACGAGGGGGAGACCCAGTACTTC
>.|TRBJ1-2|TRBV6-6|.
CASTPRGARVGGYTF
TGTGCCAGCACCCCTAGAGGGGCACGGGTAGGAGGCTACACCTTC
>.|TRBJ2-6|TRBV21-1|.
CASSKDPRLAGGANVLTF
TGTGCCAGCAGCAAAGACCCCCGGCTAGCGGGGGGGGCCAACGTCCTGACTTTC
>TRBD1|TRBJ1-5|TRBV2|.
CASSDTSGTGNQPQHF
TGTGCCAGCAGTGATACCTCCGGGACAGGGAATCAGCCCCAGCATTTT
>TRBD1|TRBJ2-7|TRBV28|.
CASSFRDRGHEQYF
TGTGCCAGCAGTTTCCGGGACAGGGGCCACGAGCAGTACTTC
>.|TRBJ1-4|TRBV7-9|.
CASSFRGLNEKLFF
TGTGCCAGCAGCTTCAGGGGACTTAATGAAAAACTGTTTTTT
>.|TRBJ2-3|TRBV5-5|.
CASATRLETQYF
TGTGCCAGCGCCACTAGGCTTGAGACGCAGTATTTT
>.|TRBJ1-2|TRBV5-1|.
CASSEINYGYTF
TGCGCCAGCAGCGAAATAAACTATGGCTACACCTTC
>.|TRBJ1-4|TRBV18|.
CASSSRRGEKLFF
TGTGCCAGCTCCTCCCGGAGGGGGGAAAAACTGTTTTTT
>TRBD1|TRBJ1-4|TRBV7-2|once
CASSQQGQREKLFF
TGTGCCAGCAGCCAGCAGGGACAGCGTGAAAAACTGTTTTTT
>TRBD1|TRBJ1-3|TRBV29-1|.
CSVQTPWDRGLTSGNTIYF
TGCAGCGTACAAACCCCGTGGGACAGGGGGCTTACCTCTGGAAACACCATATATTTT
>TRBD1|TRBJ2-2|TRBV5-1|.
CASSGDRNTGELFF
TGCGCCAGCAGCGGGGACAGGAACACCGGGGAGCTGTTTTTT
>.|TRBJ2-3|TRBV6-1|.
CASSSKAGTDTQYF
TGTGCCAGCAGTTCCAAAGCGGGCACAGATACGCAGTATTTT